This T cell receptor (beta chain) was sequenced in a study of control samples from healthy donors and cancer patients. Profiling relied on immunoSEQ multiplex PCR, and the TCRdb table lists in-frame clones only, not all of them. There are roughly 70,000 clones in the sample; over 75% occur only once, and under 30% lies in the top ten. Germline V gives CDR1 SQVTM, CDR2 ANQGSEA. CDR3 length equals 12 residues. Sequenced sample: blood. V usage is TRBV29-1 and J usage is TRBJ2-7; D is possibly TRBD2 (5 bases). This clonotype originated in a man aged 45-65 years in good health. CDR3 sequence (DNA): TGCAGTGCAGAGAGGGAGACCTACGAGCAGTACTTC. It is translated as CSAERETYEQYF.